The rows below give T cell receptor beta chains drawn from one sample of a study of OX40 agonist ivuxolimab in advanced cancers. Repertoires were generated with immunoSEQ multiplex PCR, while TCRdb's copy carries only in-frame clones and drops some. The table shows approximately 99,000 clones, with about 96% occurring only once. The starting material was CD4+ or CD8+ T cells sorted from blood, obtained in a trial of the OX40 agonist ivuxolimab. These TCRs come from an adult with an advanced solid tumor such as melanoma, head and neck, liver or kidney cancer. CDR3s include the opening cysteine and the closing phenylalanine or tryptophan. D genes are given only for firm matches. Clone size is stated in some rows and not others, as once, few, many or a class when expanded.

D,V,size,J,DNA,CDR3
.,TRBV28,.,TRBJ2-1,TGTGCCAGCAGTTTATACCAGGACGGTTACAATGAGCAGTTCTTC,CASSLYQDGYNEQFF
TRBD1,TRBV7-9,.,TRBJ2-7,TGTGCCAGCAGCTTCCGGGACAGGGGGCACGAGCAGTACTTC,CASSFRDRGHEQYF
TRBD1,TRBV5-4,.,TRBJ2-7,TGTGCCAGCAGCCCGGGACAGAGCAACTACGAGCAGTACTTC,CASSPGQSNYEQYF
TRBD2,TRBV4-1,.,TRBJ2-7,TGCGCCAGCAGCCGGACTAGCGGGAACGCCTACGAGCAGTACTTC,CASSRTSGNAYEQYF
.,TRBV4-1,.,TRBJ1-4,TGCGCCAGCAGCCAAGTTGGTAAGACGTCGAATGAAAAACTGTTTTTT,CASSQVGKTSNEKLFF
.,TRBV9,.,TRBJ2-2,TGTGCCAGCAGCGTGAACACCGGGGAGCTGTTTTTT,CASSVNTGELFF
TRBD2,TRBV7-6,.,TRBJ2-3,TGTGCCAGCAGCTTAGGTACTAGCGGGATAGGAGATACGCAGTATTTT,CASSLGTSGIGDTQYF
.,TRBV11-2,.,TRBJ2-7,TGTGCCAGCAGCTTAGACCGGGACTCAGGGACTTACGAGCAGTACTTC,CASSLDRDSGTYEQYF
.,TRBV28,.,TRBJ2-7,TGTGCCAGCAGTTTAGGGGGAGTGCGGGAGCAGTACTTC,CASSLGGVREQYF
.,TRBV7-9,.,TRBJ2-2,TGTGCCAGCAGCCCATTAAATACAGCGAACACCGGGGAGCTGTTTTTT,CASSPLNTANTGELFF
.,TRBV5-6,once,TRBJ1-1,TGTGCCAGCAGCTTTGGGGGCTGGGACACTGAAGCTTTCTTT,CASSFGGWDTEAFF
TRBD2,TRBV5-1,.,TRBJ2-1,TGCGCCAGCAGCATCGGGACTAGCGGGAGCGATGAGCAGTTCTTC,CASSIGTSGSDEQFF
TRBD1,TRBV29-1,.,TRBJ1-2,TGCAGCGTTGAGACAGGGGGTAACTATGGCTACACCTTC,CSVETGGNYGYTF
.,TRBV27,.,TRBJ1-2,TGTGCCAGCAGTGCCTCGGGACTTAACTATGGCTACACCTTC,CASSASGLNYGYTF